The rows below give T cell receptor beta chains drawn from one sample of a study of cytomegalovirus exposure and HLA in healthy donors. Repertoires were generated with immunoSEQ multiplex PCR, while TCRdb's copy carries only in-frame clones and drops some. The table lists about 180,000 clones, about 77% of them singletons, with 2.4% in the top ten. Sequencing was performed on PBMCs. The source is a man aged 55-75 years in good health and CMV-seronegative. Each CDR3 is given with its conserved first and last residue. The D gene is left open where the match is weak. Not every row has a clone size; where given, it reads once, few, many or a size class.

TRBV6-1	TRBJ2-5	TRBD1	.	CASKRDRGEETQYF	TGTGCCAGCAAAAGGGACAGGGGAGAAGAGACCCAGTACTTC
TRBV30	TRBJ2-7	TRBD2	.	CSCTSGTYEQYF	TGTTCCTGCACTAGCGGGACCTACGAGCAGTACTTC
TRBV4-1	TRBJ1-2	TRBD1	few	CATGQGAVNGYTF	TGCGCCACGGGACAGGGGGCGGTAAATGGCTACACCTTC
TRBV27	TRBJ1-2	TRBD1	.	CASSIQGSDGYTF	TGTGCCAGCAGCATACAGGGGAGCGATGGCTACACCTTC
TRBV5-4	TRBJ2-2	.	once	CASSVGTSNTGELFF	TGTGCCAGCAGCGTCGGGACATCGAACACCGGGGAGCTGTTTTTT
TRBV28	TRBJ1-1	TRBD1	.	CASSIQGVNTEAFF	TGTGCCAGCAGTATTCAGGGGGTGAACACTGAAGCTTTCTTT
TRBV11-2	TRBJ1-2	.	.	CASSHKRDLPNYGYTF	TGTGCCAGCAGTCACAAGCGGGACCTACCTAACTATGGCTACACCTTC
TRBV7-9	TRBJ2-1	.	.	CASSSPRGRGDYNEQFF	TGTGCCAGCAGCTCTCCGCGAGGGCGGGGAGACTACAATGAGCAGTTCTTC
TRBV7-8	TRBJ2-1	TRBD1	.	CASSSSLGTGKNEQFF	TGTGCCAGCAGCTCAAGCCTCGGGACAGGGAAGAATGAGCAGTTCTTC
TRBV2	TRBJ1-2	.	.	CASSGGPGAGYGYTF	TGTGCCAGCAGTGGCGGGCCAGGGGCCGGCTATGGCTACACCTTC
TRBV19	TRBJ1-4	.	.	CATRGLQNEKLFF	TGTGCCACCCGAGGACTTCAAAATGAAAAACTGTTTTTT
TRBV6-5	TRBJ2-7	.	.	CASSYSGTREQYF	TGTGCCAGCAGTTACTCCGGGACTCGTGAGCAGTACTTC
TRBV10-3	TRBJ1-2	.	.	CAISESNKGHPHYGYTF	TGTGCCATCAGTGAATCTAATAAGGGACATCCGCACTATGGCTACACCTTC
TRBV6-1	TRBJ1-3	.	.	CASTGWDTIYF	TGTGCCAGTACAGGGTGGGACACCATATATTTT
TRBV2	TRBJ1-3	TRBD1	.	CASSERLDRDHHSGNTIYF	TGTGCCAGCAGTGAGCGTTTGGACAGGGATCACCACTCTGGAAACACCATATATTTT
TRBV4-2	TRBJ2-7	.	.	CASSQDGAGASYEQYF	TGTGCCAGCAGCCAAGACGGGGCAGGGGCCAGCTACGAGCAGTACTTC
TRBV6-1	TRBJ1-1	.	.	CASSERRGSTEAFF	TGTGCCAGCAGTGAAAGGCGGGGAAGCACTGAAGCTTTCTTT
TRBV6-6	TRBJ2-3	.	once	CASSYDGGKDTQYF	TGTGCCAGCAGTTACGATGGCGGGAAGGATACGCAGTATTTT
TRBV7-7	TRBJ2-5	TRBD1	.	CASSQRQGMGETQYF	TGTGCCAGCAGCCAAAGACAGGGGATGGGTGAGACCCAGTACTTC
TRBV19	TRBJ1-5	.	.	CATGQDSNQPQHF	TGTGCCACTGGGCAGGATAGCAATCAGCCCCAGCATTTT
TRBV28	TRBJ2-2	TRBD1	few	CASTLGTVSFAGELFF	TGTGCCAGCACCCTTGGGACAGTCTCTTTCGCCGGGGAGCTGTTTTTT
TRBV4-2	TRBJ2-2	TRBD2	few	CASSQGPSGVTGELFF	TGTGCCAGCAGCCAAGGGCCTAGCGGAGTCACCGGGGAGCTGTTTTTT
TRBV2	TRBJ1-2	.	.	CASSEVGWGPNYGYTF	TGTGCCAGCAGTGAAGTAGGGTGGGGGCCTAACTATGGCTACACCTTC
TRBV5-6	TRBJ1-1	.	.	CASSRWFGGPGVNTEAFF	TGTGCCAGCAGTCGCTGGTTCGGGGGGCCAGGGGTGAACACTGAAGCTTTCTTT
TRBV5-1	TRBJ2-3	TRBD2	few	CASSLTSGTDTQYF	TGCGCCAGCAGCTTGACTAGCGGGACAGATACGCAGTATTTT
TRBV28	TRBJ2-7	.	.	CASSLFAQVYEQYF	TGTGCCAGCAGTTTATTTGCACAGGTCTACGAGCAGTACTTC
TRBV19	TRBJ2-4	.	.	CASSIGLTGNIQYF	TGTGCCAGTAGTATCGGGTTAACTGGGAACATTCAGTACTTC
TRBV6-5	TRBJ2-7	.	once	CASSYSIGAGEQYF	TGTGCCAGCAGTTACTCGATCGGAGCCGGCGAGCAGTACTTC
TRBV4-2	TRBJ2-3	TRBD2	.	CASRYSGGYTDTQYF	TGTGCCAGCAGATATAGCGGGGGGTACACAGATACGCAGTATTTT
TRBV7-2	TRBJ2-3	.	.	CASSLGLATITDTQYF	TGTGCCAGCAGCTTAGGGTTAGCCACTATCACAGATACGCAGTATTTT
TRBV6-4	TRBJ1-1	.	.	CASALTSTGFTEAFF	TGTGCCAGCGCCCTTACCTCAACAGGGTTCACTGAAGCTTTCTTT
TRBV5-1	TRBJ2-7	TRBD2	.	CASSSGLAGGSEYEQYF	TGCGCCAGCAGCTCCGGACTAGCGGGAGGGAGTGAGTACGAGCAGTACTTC
TRBV6-1	TRBJ2-5	TRBD1	.	CATFKDRGRFETQYF	TGTGCCACTTTCAAAGACAGGGGGCGATTTGAGACCCAGTACTTC
TRBV29-1	TRBJ1-1	.	.	CSVEAGTNTEAFF	TGCAGCGTTGAAGCAGGGACTAACACTGAAGCTTTCTTT
TRBV5-4	TRBJ2-7	TRBD2	once	CASSLALAGGYEQYF	TGTGCCAGCAGCTTGGCGCTAGCGGGGGGCTACGAGCAGTACTTC
TRBV4-1	TRBJ2-5	TRBD2	.	CASSQELAGGPETQYF	TGCGCCAGCAGCCAAGAACTAGCGGGAGGGCCGGAGACCCAGTACTTC
TRBV29-1	TRBJ2-1	TRBD2	once	CSVDSNRAGGLSYNEQFF	TGCAGCGTTGACTCCAATAGGGCGGGAGGGCTCTCCTACAATGAGCAGTTCTTC
TRBV7-2	TRBJ1-5	.	.	CASSLGASQPQHF	TGTGCCAGCAGCTTAGGGGCCAGTCAGCCCCAGCATTTT
TRBV5-4	TRBJ2-7	TRBD2	few	CASSLAPTSGRRYEQYF	TGTGCCAGCAGCTTGGCCCCGACTAGCGGGAGAAGGTACGAGCAGTACTTC
TRBV6-1	TRBJ1-5	TRBD1	.	CASRAGTGEGQPQHF	TGTGCCAGCAGAGCCGGGACAGGGGAAGGACAGCCCCAGCATTTT
TRBV9	TRBJ2-1	.	once	CASSVNWASYNEQFF	TGTGCCAGCAGCGTAAACTGGGCTTCCTACAATGAGCAGTTCTTC
TRBV2	TRBJ2-3	TRBD1	few	CASSVRGQGTDTQYF	TGTGCCAGCAGTGTTAGGGGACAGGGCACAGATACGCAGTATTTT
TRBV2	TRBJ1-2	.	.	CASSEAITQGRGYTF	TGTGCCAGCAGTGAAGCAATAACCCAGGGGCGCGGCTACACCTTC
TRBV11-2	TRBJ2-7	.	.	CASSLVLVSEQYF	TGTGCCAGCAGCTTAGTCCTAGTCTCCGAGCAGTACTTC
TRBV2	TRBJ2-1	.	few	CASSEGGHTGGEQFF	TGTGCCAGCAGTGAAGGGGGGCACACGGGGGGTGAGCAGTTCTTC